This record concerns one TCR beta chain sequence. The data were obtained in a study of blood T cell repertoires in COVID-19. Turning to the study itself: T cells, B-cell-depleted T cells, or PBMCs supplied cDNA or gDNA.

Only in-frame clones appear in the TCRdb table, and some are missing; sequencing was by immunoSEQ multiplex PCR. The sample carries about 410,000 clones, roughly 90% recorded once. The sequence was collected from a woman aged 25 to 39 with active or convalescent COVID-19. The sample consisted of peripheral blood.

CDR3: CASSRGRTGASTNEKLFF. CDR3 bases: TGTGCCAGCTCACGAGGTCGGACAGGGGCATCAACTAATGAAAAACTGTTTTTT. The V and J genes are TRBV18 and TRBJ1-4; 9 bases fit TRBD1. The CDR3 extends over 18 amino acids. V lost 4 bases and J lost 0; bases outside the gene matches: 9. The germline V gene encodes CDR1 KGHSH and CDR2 LQKENI.